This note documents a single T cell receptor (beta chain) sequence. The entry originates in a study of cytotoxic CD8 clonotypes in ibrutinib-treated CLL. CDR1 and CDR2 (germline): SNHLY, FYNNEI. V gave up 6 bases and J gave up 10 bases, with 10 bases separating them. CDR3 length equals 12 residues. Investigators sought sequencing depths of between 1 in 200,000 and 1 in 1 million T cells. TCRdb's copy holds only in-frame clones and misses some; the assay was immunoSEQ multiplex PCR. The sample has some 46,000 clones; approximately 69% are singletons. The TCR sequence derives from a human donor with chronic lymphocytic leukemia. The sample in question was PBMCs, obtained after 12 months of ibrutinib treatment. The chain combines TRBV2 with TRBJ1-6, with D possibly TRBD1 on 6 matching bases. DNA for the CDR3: TGTGCCAGCAGCCAGGGGCAATCACCCCTCCACTTT. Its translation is CASSQGQSPLHF.